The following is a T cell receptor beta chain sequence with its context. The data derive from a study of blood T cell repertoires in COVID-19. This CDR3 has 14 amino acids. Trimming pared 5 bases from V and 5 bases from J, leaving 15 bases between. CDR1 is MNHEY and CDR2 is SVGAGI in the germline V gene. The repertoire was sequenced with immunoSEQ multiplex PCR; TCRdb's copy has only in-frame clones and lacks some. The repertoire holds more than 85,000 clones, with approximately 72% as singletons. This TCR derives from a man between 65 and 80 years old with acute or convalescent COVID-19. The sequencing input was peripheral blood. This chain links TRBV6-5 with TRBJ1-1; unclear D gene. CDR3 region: CASSKDGRATEAFF. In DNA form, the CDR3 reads TGTGCCAGCAGTAAGGACGGGCGGGCGACTGAAGCTTTCTTT.